The 9 T cell receptor beta chains listed next were all sequenced from one sample in a study of blood T cells in healthy people across ages. The authors ran a second PCR of about 7 to 12 cycles using a sample-barcoded 5' primer and a J-beta primer mix. Using its own MiXCR run on the 5' RACE reads, TCRdb lists one record per CDR3 protein. The repertoire holds over 600,000 distinct CDR3 sequences, with over 20% as singletons. Sequenced material: blood. The receptors stem from a man aged 70-80 years in good health.

The chain carries TRBV12-3 or TRBV12-4 and TRBJ1-5; D gene uncertain. V was cut by 3 bases and J by 6 bases, with 18 bases left in between. The CDR3 totals 16 residues. CDR3 sequence reads: CASSFSEERWGQPQHF. CDR3 nucleotides: TGTGCCAGCAGTTTTTCAGAAGAGAGGTGGGGTCAGCCCCAGCATTTT.

This clonotype has ten or more counts. The gene calls are TRBV6-5 and TRBJ1-1, with 7 bases that match TRBD1. Germline CDR1 MNHEY, CDR2 SVGAGI. This CDR3 region has 15 residues. With V trimmed by 4 bases and J by 1 base, 6 bases remained unmatched. The CDR3 loop reads CASSSIGQANTEAFF. CDR3 nucleotide sequence: TGTGCCAGCAGTTCAATAGGACAGGCGAACACTGAAGCTTTCTTT.

This clonotype has just a few counts. The chain links TRBV5-1 to TRBJ1-1; D gene uncertain. Germline V gene data show CDR1 as SGHRS and CDR2 as YFSETQ. The V end lost 0 bases, the J end lost 2 bases, and 14 bases lay between the germline ends. The CDR3 is 16 amino acids. CDR3 amino acids: CASSLALRAANTEAFF. CDR3 sequence (DNA): TGCGCCAGCAGCTTGGCCCTCCGCGCAGCCAACACTGAAGCTTTCTTT. The whole variable domain, remainder taken from reference TRBV5-1 and TRBJ1-1, is KAGVTQTPRYLIKTRGQQVTLSCSPISGHRSVSWYQQTPGQGLQFLFEYFSETQRNKGNFPGRFSGRQFSNSRSEMNVSTLELGDSALYLCASSLALRAANTEAFFGQGTRLTVV.

This clonotype has more than one count but fewer than ten. The chain carries TRBV12-3 or TRBV12-4 and TRBJ2-5; TRBD2 matches 11 bases. The end of the DNA is better explained by TRBJ2-7, so the J call may be wrong. The CDR3 has 14 residues. The CDR3 is CASSRLAGYYEQYF. The CDR3 DNA sequence: TGTGCCAGCAGTCGACTAGCGGGATATTACGAGCAGTACTTC.

This clonotype has a handful of counts. The CDR3 sequence is CASSRLTLGTAKNIQYF. The CDR3 coding sequence is TGTGCCAGCAGTCGACTCACTTTAGGAACCGCCAAAAACATTCAGTACTTC. The chain recombines TRBV6-2 or TRBV6-3 with TRBJ2-4; D is uncertain. Germline V lookup: CDR1 MNHEY, CDR2 SVGEGT. Trimming stripped 5 bases from V and 1 base from J, with 18 bases between. The CDR3 has 17 residues.

This clonotype was seen a handful of times. The rearrangement uses TRBV7-8 and TRBJ2-5; perhaps D is TRBD1 or TRBD2 (5 bases each). The assigned J gene may be wrong: the sequence end matches TRBJ2-7 better. The CDR3 sequence is 16 residues long. Germline V gene sequence: CDR1 SGHVS, CDR2 FQNEAQ. In DNA form, the CDR3 reads TGTGCCAGCAGCTCCCCCCTCGAGGGGTCCCCCTACGAGCAGTACTTC. It codes for CASSSPLEGSPYEQYF.

This clonotype was detected a few times. This chain uses TRBV6-5 with TRBJ1-2; D gene unclear. V was cut by 5 bases and J by 6 bases, with 13 bases left in between. The germline V gene encodes CDR1 MNHEY and CDR2 SVGAGI. CDR3 size: 13 residues. This CDR3 is CASSPRGLDGYTF. In DNA form, the CDR3 reads TGTGCCAGCAGTCCCCGGGGTTTAGATGGCTACACCTTC.

The chain employs TRBV6-1 and TRBJ2-2, with D unresolved. The germline V gene has CDR1 MNHNS and CDR2 SASEGT. Trimming shortened V by 2 bases and J by 5 bases, and 6 bases separated the two germline ends. The CDR3 spans 13 residues. CDR3 amino acids: CASSEQQTGELFF. For the CDR3, the DNA is TGTGCCAGCAGTGAACAGCAGACCGGGGAGCTGTTTTTT.

V gene TRBV7-2 combines with J gene TRBJ2-7, with TRBD2 matching over 10 bases. V trimming: 5 bases; J trimming: 6 bases; junction bases outside the gene matches: 13. The CDR3 extends over 16 amino acids. Germline V gives CDR1 SGHTA, CDR2 FQGNSA. CDR3 nucleotides: TGTGCCAGCAGCGGGATGACTAGCGGGTCAGCCTTCGAGCAGTACTTC. Translated, it gives CASSGMTSGSAFEQYF.